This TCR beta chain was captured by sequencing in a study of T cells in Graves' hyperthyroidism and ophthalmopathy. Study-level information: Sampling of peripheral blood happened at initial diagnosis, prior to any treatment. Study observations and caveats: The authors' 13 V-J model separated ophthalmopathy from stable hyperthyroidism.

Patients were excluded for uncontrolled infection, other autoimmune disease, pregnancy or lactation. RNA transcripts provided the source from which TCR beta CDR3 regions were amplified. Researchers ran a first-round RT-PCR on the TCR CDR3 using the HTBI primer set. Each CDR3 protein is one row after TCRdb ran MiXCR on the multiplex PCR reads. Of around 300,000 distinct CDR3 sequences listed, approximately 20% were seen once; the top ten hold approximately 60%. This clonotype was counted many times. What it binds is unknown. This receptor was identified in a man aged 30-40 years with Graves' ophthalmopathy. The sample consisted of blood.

The CDR3 reads CASSFGNRLNEAFF. The CDR3 DNA follows: TGTGCCAGCAGCTTCGGAAACAGGCTAAATGAAGCTTTCTTT. The chain joins TRBV11-3 to TRBJ1-1; D may be TRBD1 (5 bases). From germline, CDR1 is SGHNT and CDR2 YENEEA. This CDR3 is built from 14 residues. Trimming took off 3 bases at V and 7 bases at J, with 15 bases between the two ends.